This paragraph reports one T cell receptor beta chain. Its antigen is still unknown. V was shortened by 0 bases and J by 7 bases, with 6 bases between the two germline ends. Germline V gene lookup returns CDR1 SEHNR and CDR2 FQNEAQ (reference sequence). The CDR3 covers 13 residues. This sample is drawn from a study of identifying expanded T cells in peripheral blood. Collection occurred without any documented infections or immune events in donors. Only in-frame clones appear in the TCRdb table, and some are missing; sequencing was by immunoSEQ multiplex PCR. The table has under 120,000 clones, around 89% seen once. Whole-study results and caveats: Over approximately two and four weeks, about 15 and 18 clones changed, versus roughly 1.1 between replicates. Variance in clone template counts between approximately 2-week samples significantly increased with total template count across all healthy donors.

Sequences were obtained from blood. The TCR originated in a person aged 18 to 75 in good health. The V and J genes are TRBV7-9 and TRBJ1-4, with a weak D call TRBD1 (5 bases). CDR3 nucleotides: TGTGCCAGCAGCTTAGCGCAGGGTGAAAAACTGTTTTTT. Translated, it gives CASSLAQGEKLFF.